The 10 T cell receptor beta chains listed next were all sequenced from one sample in a study of regulatory T cells in long-lasting Graves disease. This sample's time point: newly diagnosed GD, antithyroid drugs for less than 3 months. PBMC-derived RNA was used for the TCR library. To make TCR beta libraries, researchers used iRepertoire HTBI primers and Arm-PCR of CDR3 regions. TCRdb reprocessed the multiplex PCR reads with MiXCR, giving one entry per CDR3 protein. The sample shows more than 300,000 distinct CDR3 sequences, roughly a sixth of them seen only once. This sample comprised peripheral blood mononuclear cells (PBMCs), obtained at new diagnosis, from a patient treated with antithyroid drugs. The source of these receptors is a female donor with Graves disease.

This clonotype was counted many times. The V and J genes are TRBV12-3 or TRBV12-4 and TRBJ2-2, with D hard to call. The ends were cut back, 4 bases at V and 5 bases at J, with 14 bases in the middle. The CDR3 has 15 amino acids. CDR3 residues: CASSSPPEFTGELFF. DNA for the CDR3: TGTGCCAGCAGTTCCCCTCCAGAGTTTACCGGGGAGCTGTTTTTT.

This clonotype came up many times. The chain couples TRBV12-3 or TRBV12-4 to TRBJ2-3; 9 nucleotides agree with TRBD2. V trimming: 5 bases; J trimming: 1 base; junction bases outside the gene matches: 7. The CDR3 has 16 residues. CDR3 in amino acids: CASSPLAGVGTDTQYF. The CDR3 DNA sequence: TGTGCCAGCAGTCCTTTAGCGGGAGTAGGCACAGATACGCAGTATTTT.

This clonotype has ten or more counts. V is TRBV2 and J is TRBJ1-6; 10 nucleotides line up with TRBD1. The CDR3 length is 14 residues. Germline V gene sequence: CDR1 SNHLY, CDR2 FYNNEI. Trimming cost V 6 bases and J 7 bases; bases outside gene matches: 3. CDR3 sequence reads: CASRATGGNSPLHF. The CDR3 DNA is TGTGCCAGCAGAGCGACAGGGGGCAATTCACCCCTCCACTTT.

This clonotype was recorded many times. One end of the junction varies from germline; a read error may be responsible. The chain carries TRBV24-1 and TRBJ1-5; D is undetermined. This CDR3 spans 14 amino acids. Germline CDR1 reads KGHDR; CDR2 reads SFDVKD. CDR3 DNA: TGTGCCCCCAGTAGAGGCTGGGATAATCAGCCCCAGCATTTT. This sequence encodes CAPSRGWDNQPQHF.

This clonotype has more than one count but fewer than ten. The chain couples TRBV12-3 or TRBV12-4 to TRBJ1-5, with 8 bases that match TRBD1. CDR3 length: 14 amino acids. The trim removed 6 bases at V and 10 bases at J, leaving 11 bases unmatched. This CDR3 reads CASSLGQAQGPQHF. Written as DNA, the CDR3 is TGTGCCAGCAGCCTGGGACAGGCCCAGGGTCCCCAGCATTTT.

This clonotype has a count of ten or more. This chain connects TRBV6-2 or TRBV6-3 to TRBJ1-1; 9 bases line up with TRBD1. This CDR3 has 14 residues. Germline V CDR1 and CDR2: MNHEY, SVGEGT. V dropped 10 bases and J dropped 10; count of bases not matched to a gene: 16. CDR3 in DNA: TGTGCCACCCATTCCGGGACAGGGATCAGCGTAGCTTTCTTT. Protein product: CATHSGTGISVAFF.

The chain carries TRBV29-1 and TRBJ1-1, with D tentatively TRBD1 (6 bases). The germline CDR1 and CDR2 sequences are SQVTM and ANQGSEA. This CDR3 has 13 amino acids. V gave up 7 bases and J gave up 2 bases, with 14 bases separating them. Written as DNA, the CDR3 is TGCAGCGGGGTGGGGGGCTCAAACACTGAAGCTTTCTTT. This encodes CSGVGGSNTEAFF.

This clonotype was counted many times. This chain uses TRBV28 with TRBJ2-5; D ambiguous. The CDR3 spans 12 residues. V shed 3 bases and J shed 5 bases, with 7 bases lying between them. Germline assignment: CDR1 MDHEN and CDR2 SYDVKM. CDR3 region: CASSLGVETQYF. The CDR3 DNA is TGTGCCAGCAGTTTGGGTGTGGAGACCCAGTACTTC. Supplemented by reference TRBV28 and TRBJ2-5, the full variable domain reads DVKVTQSSRYLVKRTGEKVFLECVQDMDHENMFWYRQDPGLGLRLIYFSYDVKMKEKGDIPEGYSVSREKKERFSLILESASTNQTSMYLCASSLGVETQYFGPGTRLLVL.

This clonotype was recorded at least ten times. The rearrangement links TRBV12-3 or TRBV12-4 to TRBJ1-2, with a possible D match to TRBD1 (6 bases). The V and J ends lost 5 bases and 0 bases respectively, with 13 bases between them. The CDR3 is made up of 15 amino acids. The CDR3 DNA is TGTGCCAGCAGTCAACAGGGTCCAGCTAACTATGGCTACACCTTC. This codes for CASSQQGPANYGYTF.

On this clonotype: This could be a read error, since a much larger clone is one nucleotide away. The CDR3 DNA is TGTGCCAGCAGGAGCCAGGGGGTCCAAGAGGCCCAGTACTTC. Its protein product is CASRSQGVQEAQYF. This chain links TRBV3-1 with TRBJ2-1; TRBD1 matches 7 bases. TRBJ2-5 matches the DNA end more closely, so the J call is doubtful. Germline V CDR1 and CDR2: LGHDT, YNNKEL (reference sequence). There are 14 residues in the CDR3.